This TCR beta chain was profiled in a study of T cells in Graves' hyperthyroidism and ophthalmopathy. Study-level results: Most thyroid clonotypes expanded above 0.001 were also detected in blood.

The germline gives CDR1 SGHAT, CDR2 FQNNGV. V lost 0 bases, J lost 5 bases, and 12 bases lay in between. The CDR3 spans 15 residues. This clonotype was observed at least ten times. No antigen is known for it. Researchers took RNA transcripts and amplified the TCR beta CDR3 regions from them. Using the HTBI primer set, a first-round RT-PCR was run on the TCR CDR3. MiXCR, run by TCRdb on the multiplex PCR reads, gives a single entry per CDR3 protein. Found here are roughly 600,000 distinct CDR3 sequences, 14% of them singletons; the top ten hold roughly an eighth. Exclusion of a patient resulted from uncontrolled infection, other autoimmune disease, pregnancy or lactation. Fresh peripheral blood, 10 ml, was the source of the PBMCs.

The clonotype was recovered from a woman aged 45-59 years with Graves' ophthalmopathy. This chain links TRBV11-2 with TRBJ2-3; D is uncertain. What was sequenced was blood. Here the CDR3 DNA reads TGTGCCAGCAGCTTAGACGGGCCATATGGAGATACGCAGTATTTT. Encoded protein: CASSLDGPYGDTQYF.